Below, one TCR beta chain is given with its context. TCRdb re-analysed the RT-PCR reads in MiXCR, keeping a single row per CDR3 protein. This table holds about 540,000 distinct CDR3 sequences, roughly 25% found once. This specimen belongs to a study of response to subunit inactivated influenza vaccine. Looked up from germline, CDR1 is LGHNA and CDR2 is YNFKEQ. This CDR3 has 16 amino acids. V lost 0 bases to trimming and J lost 8 bases; unmatched junction nucleotides: 8. This sample was shared with a second study, whose subject was T cells expressing NK-cell markers. That study reports: 5'RACE template switching with UMIs generated TCR beta cDNA.

The TCR sequence derives from a man aged 45 to 65 who received an inactivated influenza vaccine. The rearrangement joins TRBV4-2 to TRBJ1-5; 9 bases match TRBD1. This specimen was CD4+ T cells sorted from PBMCs, taken less than 13 days after vaccination. CDR3 amino acids: CASSQDWNRGREPQHF. CDR3 in DNA: TGTGCCAGCAGCCAAGATTGGAACAGGGGGCGTGAGCCCCAGCATTTT.